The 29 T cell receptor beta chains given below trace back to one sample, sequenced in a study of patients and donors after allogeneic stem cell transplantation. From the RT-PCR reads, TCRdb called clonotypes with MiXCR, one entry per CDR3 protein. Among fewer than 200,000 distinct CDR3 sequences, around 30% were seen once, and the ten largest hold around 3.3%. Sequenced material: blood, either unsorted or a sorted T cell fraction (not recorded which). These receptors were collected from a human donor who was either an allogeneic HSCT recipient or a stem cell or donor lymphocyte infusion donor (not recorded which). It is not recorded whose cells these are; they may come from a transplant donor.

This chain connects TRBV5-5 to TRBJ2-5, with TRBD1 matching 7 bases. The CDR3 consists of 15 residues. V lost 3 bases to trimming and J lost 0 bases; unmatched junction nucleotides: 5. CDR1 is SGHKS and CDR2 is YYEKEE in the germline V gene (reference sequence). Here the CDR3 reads CASSYWDSYQETQYF. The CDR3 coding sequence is TGTGCCAGCAGCTACTGGGACAGTTACCAAGAGACCCAGTACTTC.

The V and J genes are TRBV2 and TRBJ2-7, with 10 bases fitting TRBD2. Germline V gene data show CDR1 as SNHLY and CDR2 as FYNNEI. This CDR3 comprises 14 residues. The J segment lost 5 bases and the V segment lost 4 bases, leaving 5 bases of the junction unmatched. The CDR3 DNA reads TGTGCCAGCAGTGGTAGCGGGAGGCTCCACGAGCAGTACTTC. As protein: CASSGSGRLHEQYF.

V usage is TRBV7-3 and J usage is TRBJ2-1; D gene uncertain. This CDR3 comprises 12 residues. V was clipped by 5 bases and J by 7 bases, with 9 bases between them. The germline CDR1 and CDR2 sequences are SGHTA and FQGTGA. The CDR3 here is CASSVSRNEQFF. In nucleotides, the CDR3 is TGTGCCAGCAGCGTCAGTAGAAATGAGCAGTTCTTC.

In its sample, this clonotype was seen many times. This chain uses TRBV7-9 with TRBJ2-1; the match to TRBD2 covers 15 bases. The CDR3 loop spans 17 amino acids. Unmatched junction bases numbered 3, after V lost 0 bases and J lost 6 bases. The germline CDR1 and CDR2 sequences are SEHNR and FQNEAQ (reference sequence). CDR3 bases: TGTGCCAGCAGCTTAGCGTTGGGACTAGCGGGAGGCAATGAGCAGTTCTTC. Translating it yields CASSLALGLAGGNEQFF.

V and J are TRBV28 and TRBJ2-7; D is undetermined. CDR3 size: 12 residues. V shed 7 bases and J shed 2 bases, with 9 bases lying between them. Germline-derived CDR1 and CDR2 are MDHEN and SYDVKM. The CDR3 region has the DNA TGTGCCAGCACCTCAGTTACCTACGAGCAGTACTTC. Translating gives CASTSVTYEQYF.

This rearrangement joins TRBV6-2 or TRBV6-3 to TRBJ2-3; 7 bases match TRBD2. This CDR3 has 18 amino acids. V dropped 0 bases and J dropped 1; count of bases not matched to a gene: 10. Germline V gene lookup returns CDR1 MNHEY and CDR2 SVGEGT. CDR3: CASSYSLSGPPRTDTQYF. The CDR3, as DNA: TGTGCCAGCAGTTACTCCCTTAGCGGGCCGCCCCGCACAGATACGCAGTATTTT.

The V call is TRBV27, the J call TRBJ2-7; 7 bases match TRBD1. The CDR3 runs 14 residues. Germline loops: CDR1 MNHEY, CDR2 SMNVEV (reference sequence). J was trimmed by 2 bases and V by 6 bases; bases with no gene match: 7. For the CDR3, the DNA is TGTGCCAGCAGCTTAGGGACAGACGCCTACGAGCAGTACTTC. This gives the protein CASSLGTDAYEQYF.

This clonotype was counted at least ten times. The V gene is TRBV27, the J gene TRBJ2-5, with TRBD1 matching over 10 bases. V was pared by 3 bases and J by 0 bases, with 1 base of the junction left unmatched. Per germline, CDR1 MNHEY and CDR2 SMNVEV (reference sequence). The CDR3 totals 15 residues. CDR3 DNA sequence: TGTGCCAGCAGTTTGGGACAGGGGAACCAAGAGACCCAGTACTTC. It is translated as CASSLGQGNQETQYF.

CDR3: CASSFVIAGGVEQFF. Written as DNA, the CDR3 is TGTGCCAGCAGTTTTGTAATAGCGGGAGGTGTTGAGCAGTTCTTC. V usage is TRBV12-3 or TRBV12-4 and J usage is TRBJ2-1, with TRBD2 matching over 10 bases. With 3 bases clipped from V and 9 bases from J, the junction kept 8 bases outside the gene matches. This CDR3 has 15 amino acids.

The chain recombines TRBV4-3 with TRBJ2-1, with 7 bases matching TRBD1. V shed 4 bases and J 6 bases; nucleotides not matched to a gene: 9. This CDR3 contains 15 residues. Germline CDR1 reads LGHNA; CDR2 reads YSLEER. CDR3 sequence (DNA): TGCGCCAGCAGCCTCGGGACAGACCGTCTCAATGAGCAGTTCTTC. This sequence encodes CASSLGTDRLNEQFF.

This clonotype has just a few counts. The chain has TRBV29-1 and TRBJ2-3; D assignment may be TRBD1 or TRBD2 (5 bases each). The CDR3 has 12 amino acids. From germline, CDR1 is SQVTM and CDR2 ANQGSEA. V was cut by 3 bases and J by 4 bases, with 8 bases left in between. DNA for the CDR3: TGCAGCGTTGACCAGGGACCAGATACGCAGTATTTT. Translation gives CSVDQGPDTQYF.

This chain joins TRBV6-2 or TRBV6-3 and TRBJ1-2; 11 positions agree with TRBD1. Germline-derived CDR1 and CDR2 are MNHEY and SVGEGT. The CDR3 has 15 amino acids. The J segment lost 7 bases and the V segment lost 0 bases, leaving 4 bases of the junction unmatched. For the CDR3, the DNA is TGTGCCAGCAGTTACTCCGGACAGGGGGCGACTGGCTACACCTTC. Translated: CASSYSGQGATGYTF.

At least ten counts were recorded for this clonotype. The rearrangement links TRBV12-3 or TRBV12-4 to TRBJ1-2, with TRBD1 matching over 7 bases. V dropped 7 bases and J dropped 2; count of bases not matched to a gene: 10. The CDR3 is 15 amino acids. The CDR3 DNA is TGTGCCAGCATCTTCCGACAGGGAAGAAACTATGGCTACACCTTC. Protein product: CASIFRQGRNYGYTF.

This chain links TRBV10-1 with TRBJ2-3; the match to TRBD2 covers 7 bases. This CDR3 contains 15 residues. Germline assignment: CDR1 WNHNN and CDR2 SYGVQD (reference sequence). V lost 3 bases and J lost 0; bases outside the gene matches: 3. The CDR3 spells CASSESGASTDTQYF. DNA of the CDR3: TGCGCCAGCAGTGAAAGCGGGGCCAGCACAGATACGCAGTATTTT.

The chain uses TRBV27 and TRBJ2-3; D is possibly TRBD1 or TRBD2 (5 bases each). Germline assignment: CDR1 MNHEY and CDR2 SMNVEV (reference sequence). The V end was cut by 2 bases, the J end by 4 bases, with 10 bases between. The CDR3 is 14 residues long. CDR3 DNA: TGTGCCAGCAGTTTAGGGGGTGGCTCAGATACGCAGTATTTT. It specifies CASSLGGGSDTQYF.

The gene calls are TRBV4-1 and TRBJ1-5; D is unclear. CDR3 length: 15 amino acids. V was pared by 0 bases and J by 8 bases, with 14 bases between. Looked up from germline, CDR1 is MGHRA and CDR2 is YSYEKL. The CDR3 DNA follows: TGCGCCAGCAGCCAAGATTTACGCAGCCCGGAGCCCCAGCATTTT. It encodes CASSQDLRSPEPQHF.

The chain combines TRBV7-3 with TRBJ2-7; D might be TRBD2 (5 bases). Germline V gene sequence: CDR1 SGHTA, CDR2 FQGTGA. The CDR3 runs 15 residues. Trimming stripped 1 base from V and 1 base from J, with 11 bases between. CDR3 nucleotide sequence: TGTGCCAGCAGCTTAATCAGGCGGGCTTCCTACGAGCAGTACTTC. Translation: CASSLIRRASYEQYF.

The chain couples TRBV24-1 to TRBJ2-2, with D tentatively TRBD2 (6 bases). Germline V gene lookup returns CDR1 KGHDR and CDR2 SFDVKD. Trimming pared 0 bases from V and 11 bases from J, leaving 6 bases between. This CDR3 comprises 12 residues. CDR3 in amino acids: CATSDLAGELFF. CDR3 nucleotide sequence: TGTGCCACCAGTGATTTGGCGGGAGAGCTGTTTTTT.

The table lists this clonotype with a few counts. CDR3 coding DNA: TGTGCCAGCAGCGTAGGGGCTAGCGTATTGGAGACCCAGTACTTC. The encoded protein is CASSVGASVLETQYF. The chain has TRBV9 and TRBJ2-5; a weak D match, TRBD2 (6 bases). Germline V gene lookup returns CDR1 SGDLS and CDR2 YYNGEE. This CDR3 region has 15 residues. V gave up 0 bases and J gave up 5 bases, with 14 bases separating them. Together with reference TRBV9 and TRBJ2-5, the CDR3 gives the full variable domain: DSGVTQTPKHLITATGQRVTLRCSPRSGDLSVYWYQQSLDQGLQFLIQYYNGEERAKGNILERFSAQQFPDLHSELNLSSLELGDSALYFCASSVGASVLETQYFGPGTRLLVL.

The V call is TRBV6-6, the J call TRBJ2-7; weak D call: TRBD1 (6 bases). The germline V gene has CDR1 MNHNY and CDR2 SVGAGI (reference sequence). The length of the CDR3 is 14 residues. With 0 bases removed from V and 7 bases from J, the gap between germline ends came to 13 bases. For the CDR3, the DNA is TGTGCCAGCAGTTACTCAAGCGCCGGGACAGAGCAGTACTTC. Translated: CASSYSSAGTEQYF.

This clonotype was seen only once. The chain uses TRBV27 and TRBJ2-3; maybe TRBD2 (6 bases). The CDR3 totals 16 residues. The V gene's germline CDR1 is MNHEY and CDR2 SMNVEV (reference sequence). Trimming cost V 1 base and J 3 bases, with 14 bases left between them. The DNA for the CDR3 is TGTGCCAGCAGTTTATTCCGGGGGATGGGAACAGATACGCAGTATTTT. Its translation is CASSLFRGMGTDTQYF.

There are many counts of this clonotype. The CDR3 loop is CASSWFDRLYNSPLHF. In nucleotides, the CDR3 is TGTGCCAGCAGCTGGTTCGACAGACTCTATAATTCACCCCTCCACTTT. V is TRBV7-9 and J is TRBJ1-6, with D maybe TRBD1 (5 bases). The CDR3 extends over 16 amino acids. CDR1 is SEHNR and CDR2 is FQNEAQ in the germline V gene (reference sequence). V lost 4 bases and J lost 3, with 13 bases in between.

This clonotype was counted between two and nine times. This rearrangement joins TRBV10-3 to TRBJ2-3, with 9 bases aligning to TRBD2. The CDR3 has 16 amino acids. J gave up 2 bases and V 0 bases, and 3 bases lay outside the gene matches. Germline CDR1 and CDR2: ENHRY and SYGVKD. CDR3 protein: CAISESTSGSTDTQYF. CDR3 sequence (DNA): TGTGCCATCAGTGAGTCGACTAGCGGATCCACAGATACGCAGTATTTT.

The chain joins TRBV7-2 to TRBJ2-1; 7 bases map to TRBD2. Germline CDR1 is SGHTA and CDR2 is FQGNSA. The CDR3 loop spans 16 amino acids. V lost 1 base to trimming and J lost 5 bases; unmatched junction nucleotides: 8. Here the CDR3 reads CASSLVLSSGDNEQFF. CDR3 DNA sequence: TGTGCCAGCAGCTTAGTTCTTTCTAGCGGAGACAATGAGCAGTTCTTC.

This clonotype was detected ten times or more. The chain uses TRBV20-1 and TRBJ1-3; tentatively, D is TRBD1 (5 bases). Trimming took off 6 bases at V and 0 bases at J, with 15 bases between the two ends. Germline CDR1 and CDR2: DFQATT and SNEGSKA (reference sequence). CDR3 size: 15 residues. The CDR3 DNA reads TGCAGTGCCTGGGACTCCTCGAGCTCTGGAAACACCATATATTTT. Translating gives CSAWDSSSSGNTIYF.

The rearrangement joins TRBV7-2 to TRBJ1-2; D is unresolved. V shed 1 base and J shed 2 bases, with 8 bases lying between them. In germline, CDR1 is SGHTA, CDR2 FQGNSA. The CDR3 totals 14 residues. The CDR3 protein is CASSLVGNNYGYTF. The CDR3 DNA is TGTGCCAGCAGCTTAGTAGGAAACAACTATGGCTACACCTTC.

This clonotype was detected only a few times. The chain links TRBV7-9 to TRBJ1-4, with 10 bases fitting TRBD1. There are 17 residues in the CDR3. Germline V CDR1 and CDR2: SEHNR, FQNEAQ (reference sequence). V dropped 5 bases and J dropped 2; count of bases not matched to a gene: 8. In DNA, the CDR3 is TGTGCCAGCAGCCCTAGACAGGGGGCGAGGACTAATGAAAAACTGTTTTTT. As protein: CASSPRQGARTNEKLFF.

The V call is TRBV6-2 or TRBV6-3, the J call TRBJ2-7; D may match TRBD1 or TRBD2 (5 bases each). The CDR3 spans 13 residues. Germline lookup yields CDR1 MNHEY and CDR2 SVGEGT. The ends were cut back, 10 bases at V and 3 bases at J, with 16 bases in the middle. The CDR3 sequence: CATKRGPYYEQYF. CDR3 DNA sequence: TGTGCCACCAAACGGGGACCGTACTACGAGCAGTACTTC.

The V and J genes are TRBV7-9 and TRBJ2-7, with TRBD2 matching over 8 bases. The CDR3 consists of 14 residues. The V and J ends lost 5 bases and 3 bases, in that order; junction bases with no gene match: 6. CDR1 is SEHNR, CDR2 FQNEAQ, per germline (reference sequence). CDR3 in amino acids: CASSLVAGIYEQYF. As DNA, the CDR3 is TGTGCCAGCAGCCTTGTAGCGGGAATCTACGAGCAGTACTTC.